This T cell receptor (beta chain) was sequenced during a study of blood T cells in healthy people across ages. At the level of the study: When template switching was applied, about one barcoded beta molecule was captured per two T cells.

Germline trimming cut 8 bases from V and 4 bases from J; bases unmatched to any gene: 25. Per the germline V gene, CDR1 is MNHNS and CDR2 is SASEGT. CDR3 length equals 20 residues. Primed by a sample-barcoded 5' primer and a J-beta primer mix, a second PCR proceeded for roughly 7 to 12 cycles. Using its own MiXCR run on the 5' RACE reads, TCRdb lists one record per CDR3 protein. The sample lists about 1.4 million distinct CDR3 sequences, approximately 59% seen once, with 6.5% to 8% in the top ten. This clonotype was seen more than once but under ten times. This clonotype was sampled from a man aged 18 to 29 in good health. Material: blood. This chain connects TRBV6-1 to TRBJ1-5, with 8 bases aligning to TRBD1. The CDR3 coding sequence is TGTGCCAGCGGAGAAGGGCCCAATACTCCGGGACAGGCCGTAAATCAGCCCCAGCATTTT. Translating gives CASGEGPNTPGQAVNQPQHF.